Listed below are T cell receptor beta chains from one sample, sequenced in a study of immune cell composition in non-small cell lung cancer. The data were produced by immunoSEQ multiplex PCR, yet TCRdb's version contains in-frame clones alone and is incomplete. The data contain 5,000 to 5,500 clones, 88% of them singletons. Sequencing was performed on non-adjacent lung tissue. The receptors here all came from a human donor with non-small cell lung cancer. Some clones in this sample may be carry-over from other donors' samples. The CDR3 runs from the conserved cysteine through the conserved F or W. A D gene is named only where the DNA matches it firmly. Some rows mark clone size as missing; the rest say once, few, many or name a class of expanded clone.

J gene	CDR3 length	D gene	V gene	clone size	CDR3 DNA	CDR3 protein
TRBJ2-3	15	-	TRBV27	-	TGTGCCAGCAGTTTTGGGGGGATTAGCACAGATACGCAGTATTTT	CASSFGGISTDTQYF
TRBJ2-7	15	-	TRBV7-8	-	TGTGCCAGCAGCTTGGAAGGGGTCAGAGCCTACGAGCAGTACTTC	CASSLEGVRAYEQYF
TRBJ2-3	14	-	TRBV28	-	TGTGCCAGCAGTTTTCTCGCGGGGACAGATACGCAGTATTTT	CASSFLAGTDTQYF
TRBJ2-3	15	-	TRBV4-3	-	TGCGCCAGCAGCCAAGCTCTCGTTTTGGGGGGACTTCAGTATTTT	CASSQALVLGGLQYF
TRBJ2-7	15	TRBD2	TRBV5-6	-	TGTGCCAGCAGCTTAAGCGGGAATTCGCTGTACGAGCAGTACTTC	CASSLSGNSLYEQYF
TRBJ2-5	12	-	TRBV5-8	-	TGTGCCAGCAGCTTGGTCCGAGAGACCCAGTACTTC	CASSLVRETQYF
TRBJ2-7	15	TRBD1	TRBV19	-	TGTGCCAGTAAAACCTCCGGGACAGGATTATACGAGCAGTACTTC	CASKTSGTGLYEQYF
TRBJ2-1	15	-	TRBV18	-	TGTGCCAGCTCACCGGGCGCCGGGGGCTACAATGAGCAGTTCTTC	CASSPGAGGYNEQFF
TRBJ1-4	15	-	TRBV2	-	TGTGCCAGCAGTAATCGGGAAACTCCGAGGGAAAAACTGTTTTTT	CASSNRETPREKLFF
TRBJ2-7	15	TRBD2	TRBV5-6	-	TGTGCCAGCAGCCCACTGACTAGCGGGAGCTACGAGCAGTACTTC	CASSPLTSGSYEQYF
TRBJ1-1	12	-	TRBV11-3	-	TGTGCCAGCGCAGATATGAACACTGAAGCTTTCTTT	CASADMNTEAFF
TRBJ1-1	15	-	TRBV5-1	-	TGCGCCAGCAGCTTGAGCGTGGGTGCGGACACTGAAGCTTTCTTT	CASSLSVGADTEAFF
TRBJ2-7	14	TRBD2	TRBV7-2	-	TGTGCCAGCAGCCTATCTAGCGGCCGCTACGAGCAGTACTTC	CASSLSSGRYEQYF
TRBJ1-6	18	-	TRBV4-1	-	TGCGCCAGCAGCCAAGATGGGGCTGCCTCCGGCCCTATTCAGGCCCTCCACTTT	CASSQDGAASGPIQALHF
TRBJ2-5	16	TRBD2	TRBV5-1	-	TGCGCCAGCAGCTTGTACCGGCTAGCGGGGGGAGAGACCCAGTACTTC	CASSLYRLAGGETQYF
TRBJ2-1	16	-	TRBV5-1	once	TGCGCCAGCAGCCCAGGGGGCGGGAGCTCCTACAATGAGCAGTTCTTC	CASSPGGGSSYNEQFF
TRBJ2-1	15	TRBD2	TRBV27	-	TGTGCCAGCAGTGTTCGACTAGCGGGCTTCAATGAGCAGTTCTTC	CASSVRLAGFNEQFF
TRBJ1-1	14	-	TRBV30	-	TGTGCCTGGAGGAAGGGGCTGACGAACACTGAAGCTTTCTTT	CAWRKGLTNTEAFF
TRBJ2-5	14	TRBD2	TRBV28	once	TGTGCCAGCAATCCGCGGGGGGAACAAGAGACCCAGTACTTC	CASNPRGEQETQYF
TRBJ1-2	12	-	TRBV27	-	TGTGCCAGCAAGGGGGAGAAGTATGGCTACACCTTC	CASKGEKYGYTF
TRBJ1-1	14	-	TRBV5-1	few	TGCGCCAGCAGCTTGGAGTCCGGTCACACTGAAGCTTTCTTT	CASSLESGHTEAFF
TRBJ2-2	16	-	TRBV19	-	TGTGCCAGTATGACAAACAGACAGGCGAACACCGGGGAGCTGTTTTTT	CASMTNRQANTGELFF
TRBJ2-2	17	-	TRBV11-1	-	TGTGCCAGCAGCCCGACACAGGGCCGCGCGAACACCGGGGAGCTGTTTTTT	CASSPTQGRANTGELFF
TRBJ2-7	15	TRBD2	TRBV6-5	-	TGTGCCAGCAGTTACCAGAGCGGGAGGGCCTACGAGCAGTACTTC	CASSYQSGRAYEQYF
TRBJ1-1	16	-	TRBV5-1	-	TGCGCCAGCAGCTTGGTCGCAGTTCCACAGAACACTGAAGCTTTCTTT	CASSLVAVPQNTEAFF
TRBJ1-2	12	-	TRBV19	once	TGTGCCAGTAGTAGACAGAGCTATGGCTACACCTTC	CASSRQSYGYTF
TRBJ2-2	15	TRBD2	TRBV30	-	TGTGCCTGGAGTATCCTGAGCGGGAGGGTCGGGGAGCTGTTTTTT	CAWSILSGRVGELFF
TRBJ2-3	14	-	TRBV7-9	-	TGTGCCAGCAGTAAAGGGGGATCCACAGATACGCAGTATTTT	CASSKGGSTDTQYF
TRBJ1-2	14	TRBD1	TRBV5-1	-	TGCGCCAGCAGCGCCGACAGGGGATTGAACGGCTACACCTTC	CASSADRGLNGYTF
TRBJ2-1	14	-	TRBV9	once	TGTGCCAGCAGCGTCTTAGACAGTAACAATGAGCAGTTCTTC	CASSVLDSNNEQFF
TRBJ2-5	15	TRBD2	TRBV28	once	TGTGCCAGCAGTTTATGGACTAGCGGGCTGGAGACCCAGTACTTC	CASSLWTSGLETQYF
TRBJ1-2	14	-	TRBV2	-	TGTGCCAGTAAGCCCTTTGACAGTACCTATGGCTACACCTTC	CASKPFDSTYGYTF
TRBJ2-6	18	-	TRBV27	-	TGTGCCAGCAGGTACAGGGCGGAAGCCAACTCTGGGGCCAACGTCCTGACTTTC	CASRYRAEANSGANVLTF
TRBJ2-7	14	-	TRBV5-1	-	TGCGCCAGCAGACCAGGGTTGAGGACCTACGAGCAGTACTTC	CASRPGLRTYEQYF
TRBJ1-1	12	-	TRBV7-6	-	TGTGCCAGCAGCTCCACAGGGTTTGAAGCTTTCTTT	CASSSTGFEAFF
TRBJ2-3	15	TRBD1	TRBV7-9	-	TGTGCCAGCAGCTCGGGACAGCCAGGCACAGATACGCAGTATTTT	CASSSGQPGTDTQYF
TRBJ1-1	11	-	TRBV10-3	-	TGTGCCATCTCTCGCGGCACGGATGCTTTCTTT	CAISRGTDAFF
TRBJ1-1	16	-	TRBV5-1	-	TGCGCCAGCAGCTTGGGTGCCGTGAGCATGAACACTGAAGCTTTCTTT	CASSLGAVSMNTEAFF
TRBJ1-3	16	-	TRBV7-2	-	TGTGCCAGCAGCCAAGAGGACGGACTTACTGGAAACACCATATATTTT	CASSQEDGLTGNTIYF
TRBJ1-5	15	-	TRBV6-1	-	TGTGCCAGCAGTTCCAGGGCTCCGGGCAATCAGCCCCAGCATTTT	CASSSRAPGNQPQHF
TRBJ2-7	15	TRBD2	TRBV7-2	-	TGTGCCAGCAGCCAGGCTAGCGGGGGGGCATACGAGCAGTACTTC	CASSQASGGAYEQYF
TRBJ2-5	13	-	TRBV5-6	-	TGTGCCAGTAGAGGGTACGGACAAGAGACCCAGTACTTC	CASRGYGQETQYF